The following is a TCR beta chain sequence with its context. Its antigen is still unknown. It has no much larger one-base neighbor in the sample; base qualities were not kept. These data originate in a study of cytomegalovirus exposure and HLA in healthy donors (dated by TCRdb to 2016 to 2017). In terms of the full investigation: An earlier analysis of fewer than 750 of the donors reported about 280 Gb of sequence data and around 100 million unique TCR beta sequences obtained from approximately 180 million T cells. About 280 gigabases of sequencing data and 70 million to 85 million unique TCR sequences were included in an early release covering about 700 HLA-typed donors. The genetic ancestry cluster associated with self-reported Caucasian donors included roughly 84% of the 300 to 450 genotyped donors. The aim of the study was to test whether cataloging public T cell receptors could identify signatures of past pathogen exposure. The study used immunosequencing to profile the T cell repertoires of under 700 subjects and linked those repertoires to cytomegalovirus serostatus. Besides the first cohort of approximately 710 subjects, a separate validation cohort made up of about 120 different subjects was used. To predict cytomegalovirus infection status, the study brought together high-throughput TCR immunosequencing, statistical association of individual TCRs with disease status, and machine learning. To study patterns of TCR occurrence, a later analysis re-analyzed previously published TCR beta repertoires from more than 550 donors and added high-resolution HLA genotyping. The later analysis used no new phenotypic data to find candidate immune exposures, relying instead on TCR beta sequences and their occurrence across donors. An earlier analysis of around 540 of the donors applied high-throughput TCR beta sequencing to assess whether each TCR beta V gene segment acted as functional or pseudogenic. Donor age, sex, ethnicity and CMV serostatus were collected together with the repertoire data. A later genetic analysis used genome-wide SNP genotypes for about 60% of the roughly 700 donors, treating that subset as a discovery cohort. All discovery cohort repertoires had been generated on a single sequencing platform. HLA typing covered class I and class II loci at four-digit resolution. Typing coverage differed by locus: A, B, C, DRB1 and DQB1 were typed in roughly 620-640 donors, DQA1 in 500 to 550, DPA1 in approximately 610, and DPB1 in roughly 470. A few DR-DQ haplotypes were treated as single units for association and clustering because of strong linkage in the cohort. Among around 400 genotyped donors of the cohort, an average of roughly 230,000 unique TCR beta nucleotide sequences was sequenced per donor, of which roughly 17% were non-productive. Broader findings and caveats from the paper: A total of 164 TCR beta chains were listed by the study as associated with cytomegalovirus. Compared with the approximately 700-donor mean, donors in an Asian-associated ancestry cluster had fewer N-insertions in productive TCRs, according to a later genetic analysis. For the cohort, immune exposure information was limited to CMV serostatus. This cohort had only TCR beta chains sequenced, and the lack of alpha or paired-chain data limited which features could be detected. In a later genetic analysis, a missense DCLRE1C variant was associated with V-gene and J-gene trimming of TCR beta chains, and the association was replicated in an independent cohort. According to a later analysis, most CMV-associated TCR beta chains appeared to be HLA-restricted, and the HLA associations seemed to be driven largely by CMV exposure. While some public TCRs were present in many individuals, most TCR sequences turned up only very rarely across donors. A group of highly shared sequence variants was considered likely to be a technical artifact of the sequencing pipeline. When HLA alleles, especially DR and DQ, strongly co-occurred, attributing TCR associations to individual alleles was difficult. A further reported finding was that TCR beta sequences accurately predicted the HLA-A and HLA-B alleles for most subjects in the first cohort. In a later analysis, several top co-occurrence clusters were reported to appear linked to parvovirus B19, influenza, CMV and Epstein-Barr virus. In vitro tests confirmed that three of the cytomegalovirus-associated TCR beta chains recognize cytomegalovirus antigens. It was suggested by the authors that the approach could potentially be generalized to other disease states and immunological phenotypes. According to a later analysis, TCR association rates differed among HLA loci, with DRB1 alleles showing the most associated TCRs and HLA-C alleles showing the fewest. In an earlier analysis of about 540 of the donors, most TCR beta V segments were observed in productive rearrangements about 90% or about 30% of the time, broadly matching IMGT annotations. Because some donors lacked HLA typing at each locus, the association tests relied only on the typed subset. In a later analysis, about 16,000 TCR beta sequences were associated with specific HLA alleles at a false discovery rate of 0.05. Correlated functional status among segregating V segments might be attributable to linkage disequilibrium, but an unknown experimental factor could not be ruled out. Roughly uniform sequencing depth across donors was assumed in presence/absence analyses, although this assumption may not hold. In a later analysis, HLA-associated TCR beta chains showed more clonal expansion and lower generation probabilities than non-associated chains that were equally common. The classifier was reported to diagnose cytomegalovirus status with high specificity and sensitivity in both the original cohort and the validation cohort. Because counts were too low, some 17 rarely observed V segments, including chromosome 9 orphons, were excluded from the earlier analysis of several hundred of the donors.

The library was obtained by the immunoSEQ multiplex PCR assay. A mixture of 60 forward primers for TCR Vbeta segments and 13 reverse primers for TCR Jbeta segments was used in the multiplex PCR. The CDR3 region of rearranged TCR beta genes was amplified from genomic DNA by a multiplex PCR assay. The amplified TCR beta libraries were sequenced on the Illumina HiSeq System as 87-base-pair reads. The authors' analysis ran thus. A later analysis counted approximately 76 million unique TCR beta chains across the 666 repertoires, and around 9.9 million of these chains were shared by at least two donors. Raw reads were error-corrected and collapsed into unique sequences by a nearest-neighbor algorithm in which closely related sequences were merged to remove PCR and sequencing errors. CDR3 sequences were aligned to IMGT reference sequences to assign V, D and J gene segments. For a sequence to be retained, a match of at least six nucleotides to both a V gene segment and a J gene segment was required. Rearrangements were called productive when the CDR3 lacked stop codons and stayed in frame with V and J; all others were non-productive. CDR3 was defined according to IMGT convention as the region running from the second conserved V-encoded cysteine to the conserved J-encoded phenylalanine. Sequences without an unambiguous match to a single V gene segment were excluded from the earlier analysis of 450 to 750 of the donors. An earlier analysis of about 590 of the donors classified V segments as functional when productive rearrangements were above 56.7% and as segregating when the standard deviation between donors was above 5%. A statistical classification framework was developed to diagnose cytomegalovirus status using the catalog of TCR beta chain sequences. V and J gene assignment, in a later analysis, came from comparing TCR nucleotide sequences with IMGT/GENE-DB human TR gene sequences. Using the TCRdist pipeline, a later analysis assigned CDR3 sequences along with most-parsimonious VDJ recombination scenarios. In a later analysis, every TCR beta chain was defined by the combination of its CDR3 amino acid sequence and its V-gene family, and reads without a unique V-gene family were dropped. As a way to deal with suspected cross-contamination and a sequencing artifact, a later analysis dropped 500 to 700 nucleotide sequences that were highly shared and had low generation probability. In a later analysis, a clonal expansion index was calculated for each public chain from normalized within-repertoire ranks of inferred template counts. Generation probabilities in a later analysis came from a VDJ recombination model fitted to out-of-frame rearrangements, and those results were checked against IGoR. In a later analysis, hypergeometric tests were used to score TCR-TCR, TCR-HLA and TCR-CMV co-occurrence, with a repertoire-size bias correction applied to TCR pairs. In a later analysis, false discovery rates were estimated by permuting HLA or CMV assignments 20 times. In a later analysis, co-occurring TCRs were grouped using DBSCAN, and TCRdist sequence similarity was added for clustering within HLA-allele-positive subsets. Repertoires with fewer than 30,000 or more than 120,000 public chains were left out of co-occurrence clustering, as were five repertoires with anomalous nucleotide sharing. The immuneACCESS repertoire file appears here via TCRdb, limited to in-frame rearrangements. These files lack a portion of the clones; in checked studies, under half of the deficit traces to unresolved V genes, and the cause of the others is not known. V, J and clone size derive from that table, while D and trimming were established from the DNA sequence. This sample gives about 88,000 clones in total; 85% to 90% of them show up just once. Around 2.5% of the sample is held by the ten biggest clonotypes.

The cohort comprised 670 or so healthy bone marrow donors. At the time of sampling, all cohort members were nominally healthy, though unrecorded immune exposures were likely present. The donor tested CMV seronegative, placing the donor among the 350 or so seronegative members of the cohort. A peripheral blood sample was provided by each donor, and peripheral blood mononuclear cells were used for TCR beta sequencing. Genomic DNA was extracted from the blood cell samples with the Qiagen DNeasy Blood Extraction Kit. The sequencing input was PBMCs. This TCR derives from a man younger than 35 in good health and CMV-seronegative.

CDR3 loop: CASKKYGTYEQYF. The nucleotide sequence is given as TGTGCCAGTAAGAAATACGGGACCTACGAGCAGTACTTC. The V and J genes are TRBV19 and TRBJ2-7; the D gene is perhaps TRBD2, on 5 matching bases. Spanning cysteine to phenylalanine, the CDR3 consists of 13 amino acids. Only the CDR3 part of the read is kept: 39 bases, read in frame from the first base. CDR1 and CDR2 are drawn from the germline V gene (reference sequence): LNHDA, SQIVND. V and J are truncated by 7 bases and 2 bases respectively, leaving an intervening sequence of 12 bases.